This is a list of T cell receptor beta chains from one sample in a study of blood T cell repertoires in COVID-19. Assay: immunoSEQ multiplex PCR; the TCRdb copy retains only in-frame clones and omits some. This table holds about 330,000 clones, about 87% found once. Material for sequencing was PBMCs or T cells enriched from blood (not recorded which). The receptors shown here come from a man aged 25 to 45 who had recovered from COVID-19. Both conserved end residues are part of each CDR3. Each record gives: V gene, D gene, clone size, J gene, CDR3 protein, CDR3 DNA. D genes are given only for firm matches. For some rows the clone size is stated as once, few or many, or as a class when expanded; others skip it.

>TRBV28|TRBD1|many|TRBJ2-2
CATSGRTGLSSGELFF
TGTGCCACCTCAGGTCGGACAGGGTTGAGCTCCGGGGAGCTGTTTTTT
>TRBV12-5|TRBD1|NA|TRBJ2-5
CASGPGTGDQETQYF
TGTGCTAGTGGACCTGGGACAGGGGACCAAGAGACCCAGTACTTC
>TRBV7-3|TRBD2|NA|TRBJ2-7
CASSPSGGAYEQYF
TGTGCCAGCAGCCCAAGCGGGGGGGCCTACGAGCAGTACTTC
>TRBV28|TRBD2|NA|TRBJ2-3
CASSPWGSGGRGTQYF
TGTGCCAGTTCGCCCTGGGGTAGCGGGGGCCGGGGTACGCAGTATTTT
>TRBV15|TRBD1|NA|TRBJ2-7
CATSSPGQGASGYEQYF
TGTGCCACCAGCAGTCCGGGACAGGGGGCTTCGGGCTACGAGCAGTACTTC
>TRBV24-1|NA|NA|TRBJ1-5
CATSPHRTEERLYSNQPQHF
TGTGCCACCAGTCCCCATCGGACGGAGGAGAGACTTTATAGCAATCAGCCCCAGCATTTT
>TRBV28|TRBD1|NA|TRBJ1-5
CASSLSRAGTGVNQPQHF
TGTGCCAGCAGTTTATCCCGAGCGGGGACAGGGGTAAATCAGCCCCAGCATTTT
>TRBV4-1|NA|NA|TRBJ1-3
CASSQEVRGSGNTIYF
TGCGCCAGCAGCCAAGAGGTGCGAGGGAGTGGAAACACCATATATTTT
>TRBV11-2|NA|NA|TRBJ2-7
CASSPVYEQYF
TGTGCCAGCAGCCCCGTCTACGAGCAGTACTTC
>TRBV2|NA|NA|TRBJ2-1
CASSGERDKPSYNEQFF
TGTGCCAGCAGTGGCGAGCGGGACAAACCCTCCTACAATGAGCAGTTCTTC
>TRBV28|TRBD1|NA|TRBJ1-5
CASSAAGTGSHF
TGTGCCAGCAGTGCAGCCGGGACAGGGAGCCATTTT
>TRBV10-2|NA|once|TRBJ1-6
CASRASSGTPLHF
TGCGCCAGCCGGGCCTCCTCAGGGACACCCCTCCACTTT
>TRBV13|NA|NA|TRBJ1-2
CASSPESANYGYTF
TGTGCCAGCAGCCCCGAATCAGCTAACTATGGCTACACCTTC
>TRBV3-1/TRBV3-2|NA|NA|TRBJ2-6
CASSQPGAGANVLTF
TGTGCCAGCAGCCAACCCGGGGCTGGGGCCAACGTCCTGACTTTC
>TRBV5-1|TRBD1|NA|TRBJ2-4
CASSSGTGGNIQYF
TGCGCCAGCAGTTCCGGGACAGGGGGAAACATTCAGTACTTC
>TRBV21-1|NA|NA|TRBJ2-6
CASSKSGTGDSGANVLTF
TGTGCCAGCAGCAAGAGCGGGACAGGGGACTCTGGGGCCAACGTCCTGACTTTC
>TRBV5-5|NA|NA|TRBJ2-5
CASSLAAGLETQYF
TGTGCCAGCAGCTTGGCTGCAGGGTTGGAGACCCAGTACTTC
>TRBV7-9|NA|NA|TRBJ2-7
CASSLAETASYEQYF
TGTGCCAGCAGCTTAGCGGAAACAGCCAGCTACGAGCAGTACTTC
>TRBV28|NA|NA|TRBJ2-1
CASTASPTNEQFF
TGTGCCAGCACGGCTAGCCCCACCAATGAGCAGTTCTTC
>TRBV2|TRBD2|NA|TRBJ2-7
CASRGTSGGSYEQYF
TGTGCCAGCAGGGGGACTAGCGGGGGCTCCTACGAGCAGTACTTC
>TRBV18|TRBD1|NA|TRBJ1-6
CASSLDRENHNSPLHF
TGTGCCAGCTCACTGGACAGGGAGAATCATAATTCACCCCTCCACTTT
>TRBV7-8|NA|NA|TRBJ1-1
CASSLVREKAFF
TGTGCCAGCAGCTTAGTGAGGGAGAAAGCTTTCTTT
>TRBV7-9|TRBD1|NA|TRBJ1-6
CASSFTGGGSPLHF
TGTGCCAGCAGCTTTACAGGGGGGGGATCACCCCTCCACTTT
>TRBV3-1/TRBV3-2|NA|few|TRBJ2-2
CASSQVQAGELFF
TGTGCCAGCAGCCAAGTTCAGGCCGGGGAGCTGTTTTTT
>TRBV9|NA|NA|TRBJ2-7
CASSVRLDSYEQYF
TGTGCCAGCAGCGTAAGACTGGACAGCTACGAGCAGTACTTC
>TRBV7-4|NA|NA|TRBJ1-4
CASSYSGANFTTNEKLFF
TGTGCCAGCAGCTACAGCGGGGCGAATTTTACAACTAATGAAAAACTGTTTTTT
>TRBV27|TRBD2|NA|TRBJ2-7
CASSLGRGGGYEQYF
TGTGCCAGCAGTTTAGGTCGGGGCGGGGGCTACGAGCAGTACTTC
>TRBV12-3/TRBV12-4|NA|NA|TRBJ1-2
CASSFTSNYGYTF
TGTGCCAGCAGTTTCACATCTAACTATGGCTACACCTTC
>TRBV18|TRBD1|NA|TRBJ1-2
CASSAGTGTKGYTF
TGTGCCAGCTCGGCCGGGACAGGGACGAAAGGCTACACCTTC
>TRBV6-5|NA|NA|TRBJ2-5
CASLQETQYF
TGTGCCAGTCTTCAAGAGACCCAGTACTTC
>TRBV11-2|TRBD1|NA|TRBJ1-2
CASSLVRQGNYGYTF
TGTGCCAGCAGCTTAGTTCGACAGGGCAACTATGGCTACACCTTC
>TRBV28|NA|NA|TRBJ2-5
CASSLPRRDGATFQETQYF
TGTGCCAGCAGTTTGCCCCGGAGGGACGGGGCGACCTTCCAAGAGACCCAGTACTTC
>TRBV6-5|TRBD1|NA|TRBJ2-7
CASSRTGGTSHEQYF
TGTGCCAGCAGTCGGACAGGGGGCACGTCCCACGAGCAGTACTTC
>TRBV27|NA|NA|TRBJ1-6
CASSLWGEPLHF
TGTGCCAGCAGTTTGTGGGGGGAACCCCTCCACTTT
>TRBV15|TRBD1|NA|TRBJ1-2
CATSGTGGGYYGYTF
TGTGCCACCAGCGGAACAGGGGGCGGCTACTATGGCTACACCTTC
>TRBV9|TRBD1|NA|TRBJ1-2
CASSVAIPTGSYGYTF
TGTGCCAGCAGCGTAGCTATCCCGACAGGGTCCTATGGCTACACCTTC
>TRBV9|TRBD1|few|TRBJ1-6
CASSPSQGASDSPLHF
TGTGCCAGCAGCCCATCACAGGGGGCTTCGGATTCACCCCTCCACTTT
>TRBV6-5|NA|NA|TRBJ1-5
CASRATSISNQPQHF
TGTGCCAGCAGAGCGACTAGTATAAGCAATCAGCCCCAGCATTTT
>TRBV5-6|TRBD1|NA|TRBJ1-2
CASSLTPGGSSIAGYTF
TGTGCCAGCAGCTTGACTCCAGGGGGAAGTTCCATAGCCGGCTACACCTTC
>TRBV28|NA|NA|TRBJ1-5
CASSLQGTTQPQHF
TGTGCCAGCAGTTTACAGGGGACGACTCAGCCCCAGCATTTT
>TRBV5-1|NA|NA|TRBJ2-7
CASSLVGSFYEQYF
TGCGCCAGCAGCTTGGTGGGCAGCTTTTACGAGCAGTACTTC
>TRBV2|TRBD1|NA|TRBJ1-5
CASSGDRVSLNSNQPQHF
TGTGCCAGCAGCGGTGACAGGGTCTCACTCAATAGCAATCAGCCCCAGCATTTT
>TRBV5-1|TRBD1|NA|TRBJ1-2
CASSLGDRGPTFYGYTF
TGCGCCAGCAGCTTGGGGGACAGGGGCCCCACCTTCTATGGCTACACCTTC
>TRBV6-5|NA|NA|TRBJ2-1
CASSYESSYNEQFF
TGTGCCAGCAGTTACGAGAGCTCCTACAATGAGCAGTTCTTC
>TRBV2|TRBD1|NA|TRBJ2-7
CASGGQTYEQYF
TGTGCCAGCGGGGGACAGACCTACGAGCAGTACTTC